This TCR beta chain originates from a study of OX40 agonist ivuxolimab in advanced cancers. Study-wide context: The costimulatory receptor OX40 (CD134) was targeted by ivuxolimab, a fully human IgG2 agonistic monoclonal antibody. Intravenous ivuxolimab was administered to patients every 2 weeks at six dose levels: 0.01, 0.1, 0.3, 1.5, 3 and 10 mg/kg. Of the approximately 53 patients in dose escalation, some 20 had hepatocellular carcinoma, some 15 had melanoma, 9 had renal cell carcinoma and 9 had head and neck cancer. The dose-escalation cohort was around 84% male with a mean age of about 60 years, ranging from about 23 to 85. Prior anti-PD-1, anti-PD-L1 or anti-CTLA-4 therapy was permitted, and approximately 40% of dose-escalation patients had received checkpoint inhibitors. Partial responses occurred in three dose-escalation patients: two with cutaneous melanoma and one with hepatocellular carcinoma. Peripheral TCRbeta sequencing was intended to test whether TCR sequence diversity was altered and clonal T-cell expansion was caused by ivuxolimab. The monotherapy dose-escalation portion (N of about 50 patients) of the phase I ivuxolimab trial is reported in the paper. General findings and caveats noted by the study authors: In partial responders in the 0.1-3.0 mg/kg groups, normalized peripheral clonal expansion was found to be among the lowest, especially among CD8+ T cells. After ivuxolimab, more expanded clones were found on average in CD8+ T cells than in CD4+ T cells. Which antigens the clonally expanded peripheral T cells were specific for was not determined. Low levels of normalized T-cell clonal expansion were also seen in some nonresponding patients. Clonal expansion of both CD4+ and CD8+ blood T cells was observed from baseline to week 6 at doses 0.1 to 3.0 mg/kg.

Patients with a history of autoimmune disease or receiving systemic immunosuppression were excluded from the trial. Peripheral blood for TCR sequencing was collected from all dose cohorts at baseline, on cycle 4 day 1, and on cycle 7 day 1. The samples were drawn from a first-in-human, open-label, multicenter phase I dose-escalation trial of ivuxolimab. Adults with locally advanced or metastatic melanoma, renal cell carcinoma, hepatocellular carcinoma or head and neck squamous cell carcinoma were enrolled in the trial. Before TCR sequencing, CD4+ T cells and CD8+ T cells from peripheral blood were sorted into separate populations. For sequencing of the TCRbeta CDR3 region, genomic DNA was extracted from the sorted cells. TCRbeta CDR3 regions were sequenced using the immunoSEQ Assay. TCRdb holds this immuneACCESS table with in-frame rearrangements only. Some clones are missing; in checked studies, unresolved V genes explain under half, and the rest has no known cause. Present in this sample are just over 25,000 clones, 70% to 90% of which were seen just once. The biggest ten clones account for approximately 15% of the sample.

In the case of this clone: Its antigen is unknown. One base away there is no much larger clone; base qualities are not given.

V sheds 0 bases and J sheds 0 bases, leaving 9 bases between their ends. The CDR1 and CDR2 encoded by the germline V gene are LGHNA and YSLEER. The CDR3 runs 15 residues from the cysteine to the phenylalanine. Of all the DNA, just the CDR3 is kept, 45 bases in frame from base 1. Sequences were derived from CD4+ or CD8+ T cells sorted from blood, sampled in a trial of the OX40 agonist ivuxolimab. The receptor was derived from an adult with an advanced solid tumor such as melanoma, head and neck, liver or kidney cancer. The chain links TRBV4-3 with TRBJ2-7; the D gene assignment is ambiguous. The nucleotide sequence reads as follows: TGCGCCAGCAGCCAAGATAGGATCAGCTCCTACGAGCAGTACTTC. The translation is CASSQDRISSYEQYF.